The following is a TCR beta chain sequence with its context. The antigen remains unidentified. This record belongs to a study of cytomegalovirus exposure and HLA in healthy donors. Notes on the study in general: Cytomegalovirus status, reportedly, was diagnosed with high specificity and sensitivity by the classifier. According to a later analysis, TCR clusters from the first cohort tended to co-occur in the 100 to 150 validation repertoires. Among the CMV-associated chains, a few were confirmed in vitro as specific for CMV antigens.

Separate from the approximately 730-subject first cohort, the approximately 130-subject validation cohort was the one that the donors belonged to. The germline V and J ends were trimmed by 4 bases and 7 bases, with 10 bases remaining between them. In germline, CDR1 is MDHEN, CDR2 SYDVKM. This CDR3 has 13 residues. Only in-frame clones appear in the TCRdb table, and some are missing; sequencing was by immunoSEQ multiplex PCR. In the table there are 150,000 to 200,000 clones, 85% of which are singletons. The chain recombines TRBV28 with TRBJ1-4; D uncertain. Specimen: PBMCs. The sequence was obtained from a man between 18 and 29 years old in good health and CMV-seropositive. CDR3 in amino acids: CASSYPMIEKLFF. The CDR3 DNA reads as TGTGCCAGCAGTTACCCTATGATTGAAAAACTGTTTTTT.